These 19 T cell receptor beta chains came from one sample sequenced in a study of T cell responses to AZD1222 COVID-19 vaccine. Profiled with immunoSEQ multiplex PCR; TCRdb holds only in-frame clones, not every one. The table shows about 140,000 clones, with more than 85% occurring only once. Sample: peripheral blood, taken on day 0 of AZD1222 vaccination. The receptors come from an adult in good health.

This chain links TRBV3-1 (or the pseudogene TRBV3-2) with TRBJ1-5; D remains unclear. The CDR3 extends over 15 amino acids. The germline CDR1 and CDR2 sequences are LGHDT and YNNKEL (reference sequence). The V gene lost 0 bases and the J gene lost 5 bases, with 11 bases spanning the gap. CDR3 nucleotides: TGTGCCAGCAGCCAAGATTTCGGGCCAGATCAGCCCCAGCATTTT. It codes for CASSQDFGPDQPQHF.

The DNA of the CDR3 is TGTGCCAGCAGAACCACTAGCGCCCGGGGGGAGCTGTTTTTT. This sequence encodes CASRTTSARGELFF. The genes are TRBV3-1 (or the pseudogene TRBV3-2) and TRBJ2-2; 7 bases line up with TRBD2. There are 14 residues in the CDR3. V lost 6 bases to trimming and J lost 8 bases; unmatched junction nucleotides: 9. CDR1 is LGHDT and CDR2 is YNNKEL in the germline V gene (reference sequence).

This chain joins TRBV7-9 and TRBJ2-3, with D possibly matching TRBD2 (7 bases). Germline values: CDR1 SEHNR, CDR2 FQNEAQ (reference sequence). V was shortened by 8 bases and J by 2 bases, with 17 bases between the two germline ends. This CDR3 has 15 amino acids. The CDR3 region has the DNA TGTGCCAGCGGAAGAACGGGGGGCTACACAGATACGCAGTATTTT. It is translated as CASGRTGGYTDTQYF.

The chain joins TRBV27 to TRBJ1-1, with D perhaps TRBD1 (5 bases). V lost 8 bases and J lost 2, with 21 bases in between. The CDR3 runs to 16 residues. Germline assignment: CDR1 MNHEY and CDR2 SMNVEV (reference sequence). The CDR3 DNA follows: TGTGCCAGCCGCCCCCCACCGGGGACGGCTAACACTGAAGCTTTCTTT. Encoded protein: CASRPPPGTANTEAFF.

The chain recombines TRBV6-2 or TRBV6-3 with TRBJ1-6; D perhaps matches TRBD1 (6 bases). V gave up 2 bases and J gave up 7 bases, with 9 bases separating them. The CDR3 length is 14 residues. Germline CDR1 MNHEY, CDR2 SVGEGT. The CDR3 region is CASSYGGHNSPLHF. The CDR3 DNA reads TGTGCCAGCAGTTACGGGGGGCACAATTCACCCCTCCACTTT.

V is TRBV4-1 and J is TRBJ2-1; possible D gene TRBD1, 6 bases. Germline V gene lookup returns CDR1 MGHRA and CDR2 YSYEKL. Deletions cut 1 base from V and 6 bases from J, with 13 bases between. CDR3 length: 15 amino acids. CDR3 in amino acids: CASSQAAGVGNEQFF. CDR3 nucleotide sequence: TGCGCCAGCAGCCAAGCGGCAGGGGTGGGCAATGAGCAGTTCTTC.

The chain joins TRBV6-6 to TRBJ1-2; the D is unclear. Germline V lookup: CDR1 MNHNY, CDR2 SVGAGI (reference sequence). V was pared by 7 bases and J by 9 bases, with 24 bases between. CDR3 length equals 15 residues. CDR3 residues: CASTLPGEGFKSYTF. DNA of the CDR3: TGTGCCAGCACCCTTCCCGGGGAGGGATTTAAGAGCTACACCTTC.

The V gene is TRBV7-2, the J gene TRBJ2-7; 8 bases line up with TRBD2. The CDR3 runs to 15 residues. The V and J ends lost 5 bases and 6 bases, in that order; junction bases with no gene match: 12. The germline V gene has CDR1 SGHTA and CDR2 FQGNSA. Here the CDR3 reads CASSPQLAGTGEQYF. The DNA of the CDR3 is TGTGCCAGCAGCCCCCAGTTAGCGGGAACGGGCGAGCAGTACTTC. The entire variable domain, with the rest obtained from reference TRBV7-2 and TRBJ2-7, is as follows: GAGVSQSPSNKVTEKGKDVELRCDPISGHTALYWYRQSLGQGLEFLIYFQGNSAPDKSGLPSDRFSAERTGGSVSTLTIQRTQQEDSAVYLCASSPQLAGTGEQYFGPGTRLTVT.

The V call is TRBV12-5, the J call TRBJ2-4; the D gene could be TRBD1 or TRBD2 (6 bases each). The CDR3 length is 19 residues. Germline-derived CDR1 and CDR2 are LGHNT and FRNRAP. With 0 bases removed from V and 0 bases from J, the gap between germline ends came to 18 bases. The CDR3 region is CASGLVWGSGALAKNIQYF. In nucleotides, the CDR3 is TGTGCTAGTGGTTTGGTATGGGGGTCGGGGGCCTTAGCCAAAAACATTCAGTACTTC.

This CDR3 is CASSFWGQNEKLFF. The CDR3 DNA sequence: TGTGCCAGCAGCTTTTGGGGCCAGAATGAAAAACTGTTTTTT. J is TRBJ1-4 and V is TRBV5-5, with D perhaps matching TRBD1 (5 bases). CDR1 is SGHKS, CDR2 YYEKEE, per germline (reference sequence). This CDR3 has 14 amino acids. V lost 2 bases to trimming and J lost 5 bases, with 10 bases between them.

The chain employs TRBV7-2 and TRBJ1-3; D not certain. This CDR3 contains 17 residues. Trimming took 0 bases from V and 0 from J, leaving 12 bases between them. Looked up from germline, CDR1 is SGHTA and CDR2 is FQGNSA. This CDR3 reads CASSLASGIGSGNTIYF. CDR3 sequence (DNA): TGTGCCAGCAGCTTAGCGAGCGGAATTGGCTCTGGAAACACCATATATTTT.

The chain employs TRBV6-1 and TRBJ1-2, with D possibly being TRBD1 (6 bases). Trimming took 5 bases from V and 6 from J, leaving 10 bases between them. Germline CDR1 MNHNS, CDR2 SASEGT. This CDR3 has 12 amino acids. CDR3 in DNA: TGTGCCAGCAGTTGGACAGAGGATGGCTACACCTTC. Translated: CASSWTEDGYTF.

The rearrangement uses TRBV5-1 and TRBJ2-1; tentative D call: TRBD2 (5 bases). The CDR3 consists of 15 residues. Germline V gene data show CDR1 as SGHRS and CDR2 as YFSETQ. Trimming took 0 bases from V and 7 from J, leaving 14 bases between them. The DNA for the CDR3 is TGCGCCAGCAGCTTGGCGGGTGAGGGTAGTAATGAGCAGTTCTTC. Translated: CASSLAGEGSNEQFF. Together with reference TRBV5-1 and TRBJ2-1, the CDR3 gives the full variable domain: KAGVTQTPRYLIKTRGQQVTLSCSPISGHRSVSWYQQTPGQGLQFLFEYFSETQRNKGNFPGRFSGRQFSNSRSEMNVSTLELGDSALYLCASSLAGEGSNEQFFGPGTRLTVL.

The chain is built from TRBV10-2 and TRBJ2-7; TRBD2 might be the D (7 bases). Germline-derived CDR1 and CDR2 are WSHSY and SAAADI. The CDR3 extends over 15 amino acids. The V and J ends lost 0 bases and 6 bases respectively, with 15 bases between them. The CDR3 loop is CASSESQQGGSEQYF. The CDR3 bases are TGCGCCAGCAGTGAGTCTCAACAGGGCGGGAGCGAGCAGTACTTC.

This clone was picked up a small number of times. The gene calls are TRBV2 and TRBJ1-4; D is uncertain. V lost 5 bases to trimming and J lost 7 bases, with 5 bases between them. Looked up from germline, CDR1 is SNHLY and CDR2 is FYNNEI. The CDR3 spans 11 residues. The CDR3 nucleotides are TGTGCCAGCAGTCCGACTGAAAAACTGTTTTTT. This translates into CASSPTEKLFF.

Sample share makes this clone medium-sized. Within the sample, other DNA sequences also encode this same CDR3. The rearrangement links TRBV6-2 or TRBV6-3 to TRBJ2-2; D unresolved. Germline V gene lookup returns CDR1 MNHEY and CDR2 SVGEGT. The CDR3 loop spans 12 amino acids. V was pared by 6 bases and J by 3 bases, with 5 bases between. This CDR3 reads CASSSYTGELFF. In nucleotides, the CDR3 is TGTGCCAGCAGCTCCTACACCGGGGAGCTGTTTTTT.

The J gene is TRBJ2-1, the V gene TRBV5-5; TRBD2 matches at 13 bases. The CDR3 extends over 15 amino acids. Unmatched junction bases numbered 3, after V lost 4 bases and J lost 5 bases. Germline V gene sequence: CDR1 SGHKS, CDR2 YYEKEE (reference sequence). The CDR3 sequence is CASSRGLAGNNEQFF. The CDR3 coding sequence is TGTGCCAGCAGCCGGGGACTAGCGGGGAACAATGAGCAGTTCTTC.

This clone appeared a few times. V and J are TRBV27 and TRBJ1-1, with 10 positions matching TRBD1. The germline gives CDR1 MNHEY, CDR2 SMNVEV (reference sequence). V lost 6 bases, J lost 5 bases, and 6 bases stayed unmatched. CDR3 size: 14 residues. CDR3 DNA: TGTGCCAGCAGGTGGACAGGGGGGAGGACTGAAGCTTTCTTT. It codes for CASRWTGGRTEAFF.

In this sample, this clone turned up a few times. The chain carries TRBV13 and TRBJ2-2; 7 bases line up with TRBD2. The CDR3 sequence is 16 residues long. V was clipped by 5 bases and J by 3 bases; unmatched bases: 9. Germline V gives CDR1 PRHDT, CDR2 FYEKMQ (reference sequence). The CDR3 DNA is TGTGCCAGCAGCCCCTACGGAGCGGGACACACCGGGGAGCTGTTTTTT. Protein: CASSPYGAGHTGELFF. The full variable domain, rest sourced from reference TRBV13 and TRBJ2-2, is AAGVIQSPRHLIKEKRETATLKCYPIPRHDTVYWYQQGPGQDPQFLISFYEKMQSDKGSIPDRFSAQQFSDYHSELNMSSLELGDSALYFCASSPYGAGHTGELFFGEGSRLTVL.